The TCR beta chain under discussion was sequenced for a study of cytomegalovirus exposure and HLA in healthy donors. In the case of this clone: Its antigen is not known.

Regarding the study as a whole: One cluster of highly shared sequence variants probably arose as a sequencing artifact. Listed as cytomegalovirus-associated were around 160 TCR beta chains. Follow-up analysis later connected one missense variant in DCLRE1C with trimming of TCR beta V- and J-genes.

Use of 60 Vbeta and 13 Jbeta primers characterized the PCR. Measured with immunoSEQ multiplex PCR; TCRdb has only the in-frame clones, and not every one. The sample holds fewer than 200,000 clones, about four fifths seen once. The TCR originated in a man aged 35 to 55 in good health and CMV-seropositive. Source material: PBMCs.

The CDR3 protein is CASSFGTGGYNEQFF. The CDR3, as DNA: TGTGCCAGCAGCTTTGGGACAGGGGGGTACAATGAGCAGTTCTTC. This sequence joins TRBV7-9 and TRBJ2-1, with 11 bases matching TRBD1. The CDR3 extends over 15 amino acids. The germline CDR1 and CDR2 sequences are SEHNR and FQNEAQ (reference sequence). J gave up 4 bases and V 3 bases, and 2 bases lay outside the gene matches.